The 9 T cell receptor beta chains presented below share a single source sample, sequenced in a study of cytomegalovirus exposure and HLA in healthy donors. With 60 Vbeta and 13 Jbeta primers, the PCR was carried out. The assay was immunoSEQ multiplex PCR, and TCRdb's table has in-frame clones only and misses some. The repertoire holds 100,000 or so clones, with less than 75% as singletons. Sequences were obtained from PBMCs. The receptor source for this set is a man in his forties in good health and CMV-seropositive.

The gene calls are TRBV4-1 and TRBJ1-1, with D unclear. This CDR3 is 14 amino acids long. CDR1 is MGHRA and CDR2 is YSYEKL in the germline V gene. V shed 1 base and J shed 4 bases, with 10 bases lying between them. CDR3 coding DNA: TGCGCCAGCAGCCAAGGAATCGCGGGCACTGAAGCTTTCTTT. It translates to CASSQGIAGTEAFF.

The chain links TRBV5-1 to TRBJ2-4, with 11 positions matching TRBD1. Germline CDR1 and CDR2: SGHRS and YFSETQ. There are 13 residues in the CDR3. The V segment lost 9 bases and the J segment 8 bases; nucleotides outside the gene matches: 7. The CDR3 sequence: CATSQGQGDIQYF. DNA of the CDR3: TGCGCCACAAGTCAGGGACAGGGGGACATTCAGTACTTC.

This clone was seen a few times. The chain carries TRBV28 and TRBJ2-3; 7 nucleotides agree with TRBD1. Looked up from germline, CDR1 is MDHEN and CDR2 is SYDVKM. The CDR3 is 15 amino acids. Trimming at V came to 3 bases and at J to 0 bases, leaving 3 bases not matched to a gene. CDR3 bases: TGTGCCAGCAGTTTCGACAGGGCAAGCACAGATACGCAGTATTTT. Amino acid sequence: CASSFDRASTDTQYF.

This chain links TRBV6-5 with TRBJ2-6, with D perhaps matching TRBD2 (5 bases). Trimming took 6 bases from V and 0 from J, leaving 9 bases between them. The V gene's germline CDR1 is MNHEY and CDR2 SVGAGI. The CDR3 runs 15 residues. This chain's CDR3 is CASSPSHSGANVLTF. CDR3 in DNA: TGTGCCAGCAGCCCTAGCCACTCTGGGGCCAACGTCCTGACTTTC.

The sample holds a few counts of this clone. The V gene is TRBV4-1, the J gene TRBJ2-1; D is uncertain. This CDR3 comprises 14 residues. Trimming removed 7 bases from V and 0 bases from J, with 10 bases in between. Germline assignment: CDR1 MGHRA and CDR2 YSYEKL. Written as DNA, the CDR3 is TGCGCCAGCACCCCCCAAATCTCCTACAATGAGCAGTTCTTC. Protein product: CASTPQISYNEQFF.

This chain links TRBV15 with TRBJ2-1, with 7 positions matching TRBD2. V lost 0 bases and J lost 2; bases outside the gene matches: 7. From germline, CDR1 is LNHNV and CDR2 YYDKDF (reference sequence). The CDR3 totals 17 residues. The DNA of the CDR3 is TGTGCCACCAGCAGAGAGGCAGCGGGACTACCCTACAATGAGCAGTTCTTC. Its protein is CATSREAAGLPYNEQFF.

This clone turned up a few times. CDR3 sequence (DNA): TGTGCCAGCAGCTACCGGGGTCTAGCCAAAAACATTCAGTACTTC. It specifies CASSYRGLAKNIQYF. This chain connects TRBV28 to TRBJ2-4, with D maybe TRBD2 (5 bases). This CDR3 region has 15 residues. The V and J ends lost 6 bases and 0 bases respectively, with 12 bases between them. Germline assignment: CDR1 MDHEN and CDR2 SYDVKM.

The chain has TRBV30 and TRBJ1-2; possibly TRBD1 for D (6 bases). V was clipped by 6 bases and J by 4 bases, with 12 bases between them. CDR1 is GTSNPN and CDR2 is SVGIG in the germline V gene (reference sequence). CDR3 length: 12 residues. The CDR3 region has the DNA TGTGCCTGCAAACAGGGCCCCTATGGCTACACCTTC. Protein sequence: CACKQGPYGYTF.

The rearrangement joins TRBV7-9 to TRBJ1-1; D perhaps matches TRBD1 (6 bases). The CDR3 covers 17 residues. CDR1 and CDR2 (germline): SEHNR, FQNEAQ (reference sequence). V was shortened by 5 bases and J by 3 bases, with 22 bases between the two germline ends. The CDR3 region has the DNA TGTGCCAGCAGCCGTCTCCCCGGGAGGGGGGGGGACACTGAAGCTTTCTTT. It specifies CASSRLPGRGGDTEAFF.